This is a list of T cell receptor beta chains from one sample in a study of T cells in narcolepsy. The data were produced by immunoSEQ multiplex PCR, yet TCRdb's version contains in-frame clones alone and is incomplete. The sample lists fewer than 30,000 clones, approximately 85% seen once, with roughly 1.4% in the top ten. Sequenced: CD45RA- memory CD4+ T cells from PBMCs. These receptors originate from a human donor with narcolepsy. Each CDR3 is given with its conserved first and last residue. Rows may omit the clone size; those that give it use once, few, many or a size class.

clone size: once; V gene: TRBV7-2; J gene: TRBJ2-7; CDR3 protein: CASSLVNREDYEQYF
clone size: .; V gene: TRBV2; J gene: TRBJ1-6; CDR3 protein: CASRHPGQGDNSPLHF
clone size: .; V gene: TRBV14; J gene: TRBJ1-2; CDR3 protein: CASSQDLVPYDGYTF
clone size: .; V gene: TRBV19; J gene: TRBJ1-5; CDR3 protein: CASRETGGYSNQPQHF
clone size: .; V gene: TRBV6-5; J gene: TRBJ2-5; CDR3 protein: CASSVLAGGWETQYF
clone size: .; V gene: TRBV19; J gene: TRBJ2-7; CDR3 protein: CASSRGIAYEQYF
clone size: .; V gene: TRBV5-4; J gene: TRBJ2-3; CDR3 protein: CASSPQRRGGETDTQYF
clone size: .; V gene: TRBV28; J gene: TRBJ1-1; CDR3 protein: CASSFRGAEAFF
clone size: .; V gene: TRBV2; J gene: TRBJ2-1; CDR3 protein: CASTADRNDYNEQFF
clone size: .; V gene: TRBV7-9; J gene: TRBJ1-1; CDR3 protein: CASSLRGPAFF
clone size: .; V gene: TRBV11-3; J gene: TRBJ2-1; CDR3 protein: CASSLGQREVQEDEQFF
clone size: .; V gene: TRBV9; J gene: TRBJ1-1; CDR3 protein: CASSQDEGGRFNTEAFF
clone size: once; V gene: TRBV19; J gene: TRBJ2-3; CDR3 protein: CASSMAPMSSGSTDTQYF
clone size: .; V gene: TRBV9; J gene: TRBJ2-2; CDR3 protein: CASSGWQGYTGELFF
clone size: .; V gene: TRBV13; J gene: TRBJ2-7; CDR3 protein: CASSPLIERENYEQYF
clone size: .; V gene: TRBV6-1; J gene: TRBJ1-1; CDR3 protein: CASSDGRGRGGTFF
clone size: .; V gene: TRBV2; J gene: TRBJ1-1; CDR3 protein: CASGQEGGITEAFF
clone size: .; V gene: TRBV19; J gene: TRBJ2-1; CDR3 protein: CASGTSLYNEQFF
clone size: once; V gene: TRBV19; J gene: TRBJ2-7; CDR3 protein: CASSISSYEQYF
clone size: .; V gene: TRBV6-6; J gene: TRBJ1-4; CDR3 protein: CASKPWGQGSEKLFF
clone size: .; V gene: TRBV7-2; J gene: TRBJ2-7; CDR3 protein: CASSPRGALEQYF
clone size: .; V gene: TRBV6-5; J gene: TRBJ2-3; CDR3 protein: CASSSSSSGGSDTQYF
clone size: .; V gene: TRBV5-1; J gene: TRBJ2-4; CDR3 protein: CASSPGQGRSAKNIQYF
clone size: .; V gene: TRBV5-1; J gene: TRBJ1-1; CDR3 protein: CASSSGGDLNTEAFF
clone size: few; V gene: TRBV30; J gene: TRBJ1-1; CDR3 protein: CAWRTGNTEAFF
clone size: .; V gene: TRBV19; J gene: TRBJ1-5; CDR3 protein: CASSMARGFGQPQHF
clone size: .; V gene: TRBV9; J gene: TRBJ1-3; CDR3 protein: CASSARQGMDGNTIYF
clone size: .; V gene: TRBV2; J gene: TRBJ2-4; CDR3 protein: CASGLENIQYF
clone size: .; V gene: TRBV7-2; J gene: TRBJ2-3; CDR3 protein: CASSFGGSTDTQYF
clone size: .; V gene: TRBV4-1; J gene: TRBJ1-4; CDR3 protein: CASSRGYEKLFF
clone size: .; V gene: TRBV11-2; J gene: TRBJ1-3; CDR3 protein: CASSRRADRNTIYF
clone size: .; V gene: TRBV2; J gene: TRBJ2-5; CDR3 protein: CASSEAVAGDGETQYF
clone size: .; V gene: TRBV5-1; J gene: TRBJ2-7; CDR3 protein: CASSAQGDYEQYF
clone size: .; V gene: TRBV29-1; J gene: TRBJ2-7; CDR3 protein: CSVTAWGLGSYEQYF
clone size: once; V gene: TRBV2; J gene: TRBJ1-5; CDR3 protein: CASSGETGVFNQPQHF
clone size: once; V gene: TRBV6-1; J gene: TRBJ2-7; CDR3 protein: CASTRGGTRYEQYF
clone size: .; V gene: TRBV2; J gene: TRBJ1-1; CDR3 protein: CASSELQGRVTEAFF
clone size: .; V gene: TRBV9; J gene: TRBJ2-7; CDR3 protein: CASSVQGGPYEQYF
clone size: .; V gene: TRBV5-3; J gene: .; CDR3 protein: CARTHGRVSYEQYF
clone size: .; V gene: TRBV4-1; J gene: TRBJ2-2; CDR3 protein: CASSQRREAGELFF
clone size: .; V gene: TRBV2; J gene: TRBJ1-6; CDR3 protein: CASRSSGQPNSPLHF
clone size: .; V gene: TRBV6-4; J gene: TRBJ2-1; CDR3 protein: CASAIAGGRNEQFF
clone size: .; V gene: TRBV10-3; J gene: TRBJ2-2; CDR3 protein: CAIRTDRDYTGELFF
clone size: .; V gene: TRBV7-7; J gene: TRBJ2-5; CDR3 protein: CASSLGTRGSKETQYF
clone size: .; V gene: TRBV28; J gene: TRBJ2-7; CDR3 protein: CASSHKRPGQGLDEQYF
clone size: .; V gene: TRBV5-1; J gene: TRBJ1-1; CDR3 protein: CASSLAAVNTEAFF
clone size: few; V gene: TRBV10-3; J gene: TRBJ2-7; CDR3 protein: CATTRDRVGEQYF
clone size: .; V gene: TRBV7-2; J gene: TRBJ1-3; CDR3 protein: CASSGAGEASGNTIYF
clone size: few; V gene: TRBV7-9; J gene: TRBJ1-4; CDR3 protein: CASSYLPGQGDEKLFF
clone size: .; V gene: TRBV6-5; J gene: TRBJ2-7; CDR3 protein: CASSYGSGTHEQYF
clone size: .; V gene: TRBV18; J gene: TRBJ1-2; CDR3 protein: CASSVTGESNGYTF
clone size: few; V gene: TRBV15; J gene: TRBJ1-2; CDR3 protein: CATSTGTGGNYGYTF
clone size: .; V gene: TRBV7-2; J gene: TRBJ2-7; CDR3 protein: CASSSQGGAYEQYF
clone size: .; V gene: TRBV6-5; J gene: TRBJ1-2; CDR3 protein: CASSRPGDGYTF